The rows below give T cell receptor beta chains drawn from one sample of a study of cytomegalovirus exposure and HLA in healthy donors. Assay used: immunoSEQ multiplex PCR; TCRdb lists only in-frame clones, some missing. The profile covers 150,000 to 200,000 clones, with nearly 80% appearing a single time and over 13% taken by the ten largest. Sequencing was carried out using PBMCs. These receptors originate from a man between 50 and 59 years old in good health and CMV-seropositive. Each CDR3 is given with its conserved first and last residue. A D gene is named only where the DNA matches it firmly. Expanded clones are given a class, and other clones once, few, many or no size at all.

cdr3_nt: TGTGCCAGCAGCAGTCGTTCGGACGAGCGGGGGAGCTCCTACAATGAGCAGTTCTTC
cdr3_aa: CASSSRSDERGSSYNEQFF
clone_size: -
j_call: TRBJ2-1
d_call: TRBD2
v_call: TRBV5-5

cdr3_nt: TGTGCCAGCAGATCTACTGGGACACCGGCTGATCAGCCCCAGCATTTT
cdr3_aa: CASRSTGTPADQPQHF
clone_size: -
j_call: TRBJ1-5
d_call: -
v_call: TRBV6-6

cdr3_nt: TGTGCCAGCAGCCCGCGTTGGGCAGGGTATAACTATGGCTACACCTTC
cdr3_aa: CASSPRWAGYNYGYTF
clone_size: -
j_call: TRBJ1-2
d_call: -
v_call: TRBV7-2

cdr3_nt: TGTGCCAGCAGCCCCGGAGGGGGGGTGAACACTGAAGCTTTCTTT
cdr3_aa: CASSPGGGVNTEAFF
clone_size: -
j_call: TRBJ1-1
d_call: -
v_call: TRBV5-4

cdr3_nt: TGTGCCAGCAGCTTACGGACAGGGAAATATAATTCACCCCTCCACTTT
cdr3_aa: CASSLRTGKYNSPLHF
clone_size: -
j_call: TRBJ1-6
d_call: TRBD1
v_call: TRBV7-2

cdr3_nt: TGTGCCAGCAGTTTATCGACGGGACAGGGCCGTGTCACGCAGTATTTT
cdr3_aa: CASSLSTGQGRVTQYF
clone_size: -
j_call: TRBJ2-3
d_call: TRBD1
v_call: TRBV27

cdr3_nt: TGTGCCAGCAGCGTAGGAGTGACAGGGGGGGATGAGACCCAGTACTTC
cdr3_aa: CASSVGVTGGDETQYF
clone_size: -
j_call: TRBJ2-5
d_call: TRBD1
v_call: TRBV9

cdr3_nt: TGTGCCAGCAGCTTAGCCGCGGGGGGGCGGCAAGAGACCCAGTACTTC
cdr3_aa: CASSLAAGGRQETQYF
clone_size: -
j_call: TRBJ2-5
d_call: TRBD2
v_call: TRBV11-2

cdr3_nt: TGCGCCAGCAGCTCGGGACTAGCTCCCGATGAGCAGTTCTTC
cdr3_aa: CASSSGLAPDEQFF
clone_size: -
j_call: TRBJ2-1
d_call: TRBD2
v_call: TRBV5-1

cdr3_nt: TGCGCCAGCAGCCATTCCGGGACAGGGAATGAAAAACTGTTTTTT
cdr3_aa: CASSHSGTGNEKLFF
clone_size: few
j_call: TRBJ1-4
d_call: TRBD1
v_call: TRBV4-3

cdr3_nt: TGCGCCAGCAGACCCGACAGGTTGGGGGACTACGAGCAGTACTTC
cdr3_aa: CASRPDRLGDYEQYF
clone_size: -
j_call: TRBJ2-7
d_call: -
v_call: TRBV4-1

cdr3_nt: TGTGCCAGCAGCCGGGGTCCTTATGGCTACACCTTC
cdr3_aa: CASSRGPYGYTF
clone_size: -
j_call: TRBJ1-2
d_call: -
v_call: TRBV28

cdr3_nt: TGTGCCAGCAGCCAAGGCAGCCCGGGACAGGGCACAGATACGCAGTATTTT
cdr3_aa: CASSQGSPGQGTDTQYF
clone_size: -
j_call: TRBJ2-3
d_call: TRBD1
v_call: TRBV4-2

cdr3_nt: TGCAGCGGCTCGCCCGGGGGAGATACGCAGTATTTT
cdr3_aa: CSGSPGGDTQYF
clone_size: -
j_call: TRBJ2-3
d_call: -
v_call: TRBV29-1

cdr3_nt: TGTGCCAGCAGTGCTAACACAGCCTCAGGAAATTCACCCCTCCACTTT
cdr3_aa: CASSANTASGNSPLHF
clone_size: -
j_call: TRBJ1-6
d_call: -
v_call: TRBV2

cdr3_nt: TGTGCCAGCAGCTTAGGCCGCACTGAAGCTTTCTTT
cdr3_aa: CASSLGRTEAFF
clone_size: few
j_call: TRBJ1-1
d_call: -
v_call: TRBV13

cdr3_nt: TGTGCCAGCAGCTTTCGCTTCGACTACAACACAGATACGCAGTATTTT
cdr3_aa: CASSFRFDYNTDTQYF
clone_size: -
j_call: TRBJ2-3
d_call: -
v_call: TRBV7-8

cdr3_nt: TGTGCCAGCAGTAGACGACGGGGGAACACTGAAGCTTTCTTT
cdr3_aa: CASSRRRGNTEAFF
clone_size: -
j_call: TRBJ1-1
d_call: -
v_call: TRBV6-5

cdr3_nt: TGTGCCAGCAGTGACAGCAGGACGGGACATATGGGCGAGCAGTACTTC
cdr3_aa: CASSDSRTGHMGEQYF
clone_size: -
j_call: TRBJ2-7
d_call: -
v_call: TRBV2

cdr3_nt: TGTGCCAGCAGCTCCAGGCAGAGCTCCTATAATTCACCCCTCCACTTT
cdr3_aa: CASSSRQSSYNSPLHF
clone_size: -
j_call: TRBJ1-6
d_call: -
v_call: TRBV7-2

cdr3_nt: TGCGCCAGCAGCTTGGGGGACAGGGAATTAGGAAATGAGCAGTTCTTC
cdr3_aa: CASSLGDRELGNEQFF
clone_size: once
j_call: TRBJ2-1
d_call: TRBD1
v_call: TRBV5-1

cdr3_nt: TGTGCCAGCAGTTTATTCGTCCCTACTCCGAATCAGCCCCAGCATTTT
cdr3_aa: CASSLFVPTPNQPQHF
clone_size: -
j_call: TRBJ1-5
d_call: -
v_call: TRBV28

cdr3_nt: TGTGCCAGCTCACTGCGGGGCAGGGAGGAGACCCAGTACTTC
cdr3_aa: CASSLRGREETQYF
clone_size: -
j_call: TRBJ2-5
d_call: -
v_call: TRBV18